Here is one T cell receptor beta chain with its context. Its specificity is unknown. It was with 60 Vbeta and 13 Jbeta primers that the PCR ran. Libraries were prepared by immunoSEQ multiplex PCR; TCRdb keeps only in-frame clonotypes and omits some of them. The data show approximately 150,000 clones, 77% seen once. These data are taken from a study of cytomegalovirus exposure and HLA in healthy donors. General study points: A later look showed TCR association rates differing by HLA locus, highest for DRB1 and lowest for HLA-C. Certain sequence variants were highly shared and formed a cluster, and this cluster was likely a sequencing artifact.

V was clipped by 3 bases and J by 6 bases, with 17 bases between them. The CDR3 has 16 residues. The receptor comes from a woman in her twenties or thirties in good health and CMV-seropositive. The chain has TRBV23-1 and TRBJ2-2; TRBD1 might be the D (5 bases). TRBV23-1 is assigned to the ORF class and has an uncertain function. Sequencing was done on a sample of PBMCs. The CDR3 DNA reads TGCGCCAGCAGTCATAAGGCAGGGAAATCAGCCGGGGAGCTGTTTTTT. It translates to CASSHKAGKSAGELFF.